This entry lists 21 T cell receptor beta chains sequenced from one sample in a study of T cell responses to AZD1222 COVID-19 vaccine. Clones were sequenced by immunoSEQ multiplex PCR, and TCRdb holds only the in-frame ones, with some missing. The sample yields more than 80,000 clones, approximately 85% seen once. The sample was peripheral blood, taken 28 days after the second AZD1222 dose. All receptors derive from an adult who received the AZD1222 COVID-19 vaccine.

V and J are TRBV7-9 and TRBJ2-7; a possible D gene is TRBD2 (5 bases). The germline gives CDR1 SEHNR, CDR2 FQNEAQ (reference sequence). The V end lost 0 bases, the J end lost 2 bases, and 5 bases lay between the germline ends. The CDR3 extends over 13 amino acids. This CDR3 is CASSLAGTYEQYF. CDR3 bases: TGTGCCAGCAGCTTAGCCGGGACCTACGAGCAGTACTTC.

The chain employs TRBV3-1 (or the pseudogene TRBV3-2) and TRBJ2-3; 14 nucleotides agree with TRBD2. V lost 4 bases to trimming and J lost 0 bases; unmatched junction nucleotides: 6. Germline values: CDR1 LGHDT, CDR2 YNNKEL (reference sequence). The CDR3 is 18 amino acids. The CDR3 here is CASSPGLAGGPSTDTQYF. The CDR3 DNA reads as TGTGCCAGCAGCCCAGGACTAGCGGGGGGTCCTAGCACAGATACGCAGTATTTT.

This clone was found a few times. The chain carries TRBV24-1 and TRBJ1-5, with D tentatively TRBD1 (5 bases). The V and J ends lost 5 bases and 5 bases respectively, with 15 bases between them. The CDR3 spans 15 residues. Germline loops: CDR1 KGHDR, CDR2 SFDVKD. CDR3 DNA sequence: TGTGCCACCAGTGCAACGGGGGGAGGGGATCAGCCCCAGCATTTT. Protein sequence: CATSATGGGDQPQHF.

The rearrangement joins TRBV28 to TRBJ2-1, with a tentative D call TRBD1 (5 bases). This CDR3 has 13 amino acids. Germline V gene data show CDR1 as MDHEN and CDR2 as SYDVKM. V lost 3 bases and J 6 bases, leaving 9 bases between the germline ends. CDR3 nucleotide sequence: TGTGCCAGCAGTTTCGTGGGGCCCAATGAGCAGTTCTTC. This codes for CASSFVGPNEQFF.

CDR3 coding DNA: TGTGCCAGTCGAAGGAGGTCAACTAATGAAAAACTGTTTTTT. Translation: CASRRRSTNEKLFF. The gene calls are TRBV19 and TRBJ1-4; no reliable D call. Germline V gene sequence: CDR1 LNHDA, CDR2 SQIVND (reference sequence). The CDR3 sequence is 14 residues long. The V gene lost 8 bases and the J gene lost 0 bases, with 10 bases spanning the gap.

This CDR3 is CASSASKRLAVPYEQYF. The CDR3 bases are TGTGCCAGCAGTGCCTCTAAAAGACTAGCGGTACCATACGAGCAGTACTTC. The chain uses TRBV27 and TRBJ2-7, with 9 nucleotides matching TRBD2. CDR1 and CDR2 (germline): MNHEY, SMNVEV (reference sequence). This CDR3 has 17 residues. V was pared by 5 bases and J by 4 bases, with 15 bases of the junction left unmatched.

V and J are TRBV23-1 and TRBJ2-1; D might be TRBD1 (6 bases). TRBV23-1 is designated an ORF whose function remains uncertain. The V end lost 2 bases, the J end lost 6 bases, and 20 bases lay between the germline ends. The CDR3 length is 17 residues. The CDR3 region is CASSQPFQGFGINEQFF. The CDR3 region has the DNA TGCGCCAGCAGTCAACCCTTCCAGGGGTTCGGGATCAATGAGCAGTTCTTC.

The chain has TRBV28 and TRBJ1-2; 11 bases agree with TRBD1. Germline lookup yields CDR1 MDHEN and CDR2 SYDVKM. Trimming took 6 bases from V and 8 from J; bases not matched to a gene: 11. CDR3 length: 15 residues. In DNA, the CDR3 is TGTGCCAGCAGCCGCGCCGGACAGGGGGCGAAAGGCTACACCTTC. Its protein is CASSRAGQGAKGYTF.

This clone has a single count. The chain uses TRBV15 and TRBJ1-4, with TRBD1 as a possible D gene (6 bases). The germline V gene has CDR1 LNHNV and CDR2 YYDKDF (reference sequence). V lost 6 bases and J 4 bases, leaving 12 bases between the germline ends. The CDR3 length is 14 residues. The CDR3 bases are TGTGCCACCAGATTTGGACAGAGTAATGAAAAACTGTTTTTT. It specifies CATRFGQSNEKLFF. Complete variable domain (other parts from reference TRBV15 and TRBJ1-4): DAMVIQNPRYQVTQFGKPVTLSCSQTLNHNVMYWYQQKSSQAPKLLFHYYDKDFNNEADTPDNFQSRRPNTSFCFLDIRSPGLGDTAMYLCATRFGQSNEKLFFGSGTQLSVL.

The genes are TRBV14 and TRBJ2-7; perhaps TRBD2 as D (6 bases). Germline CDR1 reads SGHDN; CDR2 reads FVKESK. The CDR3 spans 15 residues. The V end lost 4 bases, the J end lost 3 bases, and 16 bases lay between the germline ends. CDR3: CASSPRGGSGYEQYF. The CDR3, as DNA: TGTGCCAGCAGCCCCCGGGGAGGCTCGGGCTACGAGCAGTACTTC.

J is TRBJ2-3 and V is TRBV19; 14 nucleotides match TRBD2. The germline CDR1 and CDR2 sequences are LNHDA and SQIVND (reference sequence). CDR3 size: 20 residues. V trimming: 3 bases; J trimming: 1 base; junction bases outside the gene matches: 12. CDR3 DNA sequence: TGTGCCAGTAGTATGGCAAGGGGACTAGCGGGGGTTACTGGCACAGATACGCAGTATTTT. Its translation is CASSMARGLAGVTGTDTQYF.

A single count supports this clone. The genes are TRBV24-1 and TRBJ2-3; TRBD2 might be the D (5 bases). This CDR3 is 17 amino acids long. V was pared by 4 bases and J by 1 base, with 17 bases between. The germline V gene has CDR1 KGHDR and CDR2 SFDVKD. The CDR3 reads CATSDPTPSSGTDTQYF. The CDR3 DNA reads as TGTGCCACCAGTGACCCTACCCCTAGCTCCGGCACAGATACGCAGTATTTT.

The genes are TRBV5-1 and TRBJ1-5, with D possibly TRBD1 on 6 matching bases. The CDR3 contains 13 residues. CDR1 is SGHRS and CDR2 is YFSETQ in the germline V gene. Trimming took 5 bases from V and 2 from J, leaving 8 bases between them. The CDR3 region has the DNA TGCGCCAGCAGACAGGGAGGCAATCAGCCCCAGCATTTT. Its translation is CASRQGGNQPQHF.

The V call is TRBV10-1, the J call TRBJ2-1, with 12 bases fitting TRBD2. Per the germline V gene, CDR1 is WNHNN and CDR2 is SYGVQD (reference sequence). This CDR3 has 14 residues. J lost 5 bases, V lost 5 bases, and 1 base had no gene match. The CDR3 sequence is CASSLAGGHNEQFF. In DNA form, the CDR3 reads TGCGCCAGCAGTCTAGCGGGGGGGCACAATGAGCAGTTCTTC.

The chain is built from TRBV15 and TRBJ2-1; D assignment may be TRBD1 or TRBD2 (5 bases each). Germline V gene sequence: CDR1 LNHNV, CDR2 YYDKDF (reference sequence). Trimming shortened V by 4 bases and J by 2 bases, and 18 bases separated the two germline ends. The length of the CDR3 is 17 residues. The CDR3: CATSIPGAGHTYNEQFF. The CDR3 coding sequence is TGTGCCACCAGCATCCCCGGGGCAGGTCATACCTACAATGAGCAGTTCTTC.

CDR3 DNA: TGTGCCTGGAGTGTACTTAGCGGGAGTGGGGATGAGCAGTTCTTC. Translated: CAWSVLSGSGDEQFF. This sequence joins TRBV30 and TRBJ2-1; 9 nucleotides align to TRBD2. Trimming removed 0 bases from V and 8 bases from J; junction bases left unmatched: 8. The germline V gene encodes CDR1 GTSNPN and CDR2 SVGIG (reference sequence). CDR3 length: 15 amino acids.

The chain joins TRBV5-4 to TRBJ1-1; perhaps TRBD1 as D (5 bases). The germline V and J ends were trimmed by 0 bases and 2 bases, with 8 bases remaining between them. CDR1 SGHNT and CDR2 YYREEE come from the germline V gene (reference sequence). CDR3 length: 14 residues. Here the CDR3 DNA reads TGTGCCAGCAGCTTGGGGGGCCGCAACACTGAAGCTTTCTTT. Protein product: CASSLGGRNTEAFF.

The V gene is TRBV27, the J gene TRBJ1-1, with D tentatively TRBD1 (6 bases). The CDR3 consists of 13 residues. From germline, CDR1 is MNHEY and CDR2 SMNVEV (reference sequence). The V end was cut by 7 bases, the J end by 0 bases, with 9 bases between. CDR3 region: CASNQGLNTEAFF. In DNA form, the CDR3 reads TGTGCCAGCAATCAGGGGCTGAACACTGAAGCTTTCTTT.

The V and J genes are TRBV24-1 and TRBJ2-1, with TRBD2 identical over 7 bases. The germline V gene has CDR1 KGHDR and CDR2 SFDVKD. V was pared by 4 bases and J by 3 bases, with 8 bases of the junction left unmatched. This CDR3 has 16 amino acids. The CDR3 coding sequence is TGTGCCACCAGTGAGGCTCTAGCGGAGCGCTACAATGAGCAGTTCTTC. Protein sequence: CATSEALAERYNEQFF.

The chain links TRBV19 to TRBJ2-3, with 8 nucleotides matching TRBD1. This CDR3 is 15 amino acids long. In germline, CDR1 is LNHDA, CDR2 SQIVND (reference sequence). V lost 5 bases and J lost 3; bases outside the gene matches: 7. In nucleotides, the CDR3 is TGTGCCAGTAGTTGGGCCAGGGGGCAGACAGATACGCAGTATTTT. It yields the protein CASSWARGQTDTQYF.

In nucleotides, the CDR3 is TGCAGCGTTGCTTCCACAGGCACCTACAATGAGCAGTTCTTC. Translating gives CSVASTGTYNEQFF. The chain combines TRBV29-1 with TRBJ2-1, with D tentatively TRBD1 (5 bases). The V gene lost 4 bases and the J gene lost 2 bases, with 12 bases spanning the gap. The V gene's germline CDR1 is SQVTM and CDR2 ANQGSEA. The CDR3 is made up of 14 amino acids.